The 22 T cell receptor beta chains presented below share a single source sample, sequenced in a study of shared clonotypes between healthy human individuals. Assay: immunoSEQ multiplex PCR; the TCRdb copy retains only in-frame clones and omits some. The data contain about 2.3 million clones, around 93% of them singletons. The sequencing sample was made of naive CD4+ T cells from PBMCs. Subset indicated: CD45RA+ positively selected. The receptor source for this set is a man aged 18-30 years in good health. Some clones in this sample may be carry-over from other donors' samples.

This chain links TRBV15 with TRBJ2-5, with 8 bases that match TRBD1. This CDR3 has 16 residues. V gave up 4 bases and J gave up 5 bases; unmatched junction bases: 12. Germline CDR1 reads LNHNV; CDR2 reads YYDKDF (reference sequence). The CDR3 nucleotides are TGTGCCACCAGCACGGACCGGGACAGGAGTTGGGAGACCCAGTACTTC. Translating it yields CATSTDRDRSWETQYF.

The chain recombines TRBV11-3 with TRBJ2-2; the D is unclear. The CDR3 spans 15 residues. Trimming shortened V by 0 bases and J by 4 bases, and 9 bases separated the two germline ends. The germline V gene encodes CDR1 SGHNT and CDR2 YENEEA. The DNA of the CDR3 is TGTGCCAGCAGCTTAGATGCCTCCGGCACCGGGGAGCTGTTTTTT. This codes for CASSLDASGTGELFF.

V and J are TRBV10-3 and TRBJ2-3, with D possibly TRBD2 on 6 matching bases. CDR3 length: 13 residues. Deletions cut 8 bases from V and 1 base from J, with 10 bases between. The germline V gene has CDR1 ENHRY and CDR2 SYGVKD. The CDR3 spells CAIGPSGTDTQYF. The CDR3 DNA follows: TGTGCCATCGGGCCTAGCGGCACAGATACGCAGTATTTT.

This clone was recorded once. The chain joins TRBV28 to TRBJ1-1, with 7 bases matching TRBD1. The CDR3 loop spans 15 amino acids. Germline V gene lookup returns CDR1 MDHEN and CDR2 SYDVKM. The J segment lost 1 base and the V segment lost 8 bases, leaving 10 bases of the junction unmatched. CDR3 DNA: TGTGCCAGCCAAGTATGGGACAGTCGGAACACTGAAGCTTTCTTT. Protein: CASQVWDSRNTEAFF.

This clone has just one count. The chain recombines TRBV5-1 with TRBJ2-1; tentative D call: TRBD2 (7 bases). The V and J ends lost 4 bases and 0 bases respectively, with 17 bases between them. Germline lookup yields CDR1 SGHRS and CDR2 YFSETQ. The length of the CDR3 is 17 residues. CDR3 DNA sequence: TGCGCCAGCAGCCCGAGGGGGGGATCGAGCTCCTACAATGAGCAGTTCTTC. Its protein product is CASSPRGGSSSYNEQFF.

The chain links TRBV5-1 to TRBJ1-1; D gene uncertain. The V end was cut by 4 bases, the J end by 1 base, with 17 bases between. The CDR3 totals 16 residues. From germline, CDR1 is SGHRS and CDR2 YFSETQ. For the CDR3, the DNA is TGCGCCAGCAGCCCGAACTTGCCCTCGGCGAACACTGAAGCTTTCTTT. This codes for CASSPNLPSANTEAFF.

This chain connects TRBV7-2 to TRBJ2-5; D is ambiguous. Trimming stripped 2 bases from V and 5 bases from J, with 12 bases between. CDR3 length equals 14 residues. Germline lookup yields CDR1 SGHTA and CDR2 FQGNSA. CDR3 sequence: CASSLRSVGETQYF. The CDR3 coding sequence is TGTGCCAGCAGCTTAAGGAGCGTCGGGGAGACCCAGTACTTC.

This sequence joins TRBV4-3 and TRBJ2-3, with 11 positions matching TRBD1. Germline CDR1 and CDR2: LGHNA and YSLEER. The CDR3 is 17 residues long. The V and J ends lost 0 bases and 3 bases, in that order; junction bases with no gene match: 5. CDR3 DNA: TGCGCCAGCAGCCAAGATGGACAGGGGGCAAAAACAGATACGCAGTATTTT. Protein product: CASSQDGQGAKTDTQYF.

The chain uses TRBV5-1 and TRBJ1-5; D remains unclear. Germline loops: CDR1 SGHRS, CDR2 YFSETQ. The CDR3 consists of 15 residues. Trimming took off 0 bases at V and 4 bases at J, with 11 bases between the two ends. The CDR3 region has the DNA TGCGCCAGCAGCTTGGTTCCAGATTGGAATCAGCCCCAGCATTTT. It specifies CASSLVPDWNQPQHF.

The rearrangement joins TRBV28 to TRBJ1-6, with a possible D match to TRBD1 (6 bases). Trimming removed 5 bases from V and 7 bases from J, with 15 bases in between. CDR3 size: 15 residues. Germline V gene sequence: CDR1 MDHEN, CDR2 SYDVKM. The chain's CDR3 is CASSGGHLPNSPLHF. In DNA, the CDR3 is TGTGCCAGCAGTGGGGGACATCTCCCGAATTCACCCCTCCACTTT.

V usage is TRBV28 and J usage is TRBJ2-7, with D maybe TRBD1 (6 bases). The CDR3 totals 14 residues. V lost 1 base to trimming and J lost 7 bases, with 14 bases between them. Germline V gene lookup returns CDR1 MDHEN and CDR2 SYDVKM. The CDR3 is CASSLLGTPLEQYF. CDR3 bases: TGTGCCAGCAGTTTATTAGGGACACCCCTGGAGCAGTACTTC.

This chain connects TRBV10-3 to TRBJ2-5; 10 bases map to TRBD2. V was clipped by 6 bases and J by 3 bases; unmatched bases: 7. CDR3 length: 15 amino acids. Germline V CDR1 and CDR2: ENHRY, SYGVKD. Written as DNA, the CDR3 is TGTGCCATCAGCCAACACCTAGCGGGAGAAGAGACCCAGTACTTC. Translating gives CAISQHLAGEETQYF.

V is TRBV11-3 and J is TRBJ2-1; TRBD2 agrees at 13 bases. Germline V lookup: CDR1 SGHNT, CDR2 YENEEA. The CDR3 spans 15 residues. Trimming at V came to 4 bases and at J to 6 bases, leaving 3 bases not matched to a gene. The CDR3 region is CASSSGTSGTNEQFF. In DNA form, the CDR3 reads TGTGCCAGCAGCTCCGGGACTAGCGGGACCAATGAGCAGTTCTTC. The full variable domain, its missing parts supplied by reference TRBV11-3 and TRBJ2-1, is EAGVVQSPRYKIIEKKQPVAFWCNPISGHNTLYWYLQNLGQGPELLIRYENEEAVDDSQLPKDRFSAERLKGVDSTLKIQPAELGDSAVYLCASSSGTSGTNEQFFGPGTRLTVL.

This clone is a singleton in its sample. The CDR3 region has the DNA TGTGCCAGTACCTTACGATATCCCACAATGTACGCGGAGCTGTTTTTT. As protein: CASTLRYPTMYAELFF. The genes are TRBV19 and TRBJ2-2; D not resolved. The germline gives CDR1 LNHDA, CDR2 SQIVND (reference sequence). CDR3 length equals 16 residues. V gave up 7 bases and J gave up 10 bases, with 25 bases separating them.

This clone was seen once. DNA for the CDR3: TGTGCCAGCTCTACGGGGCAGGTGACTTCTAGCGAGAACACCGGGGAGCTGTTTTTT. Translating it yields CASSTGQVTSSENTGELFF. The chain combines TRBV18 with TRBJ2-2; perhaps TRBD2 as D (6 bases). CDR1 KGHSH and CDR2 LQKENI come from the germline V gene. With 6 bases removed from V and 1 base from J, the gap between germline ends came to 24 bases. The CDR3 length is 19 residues.

This chain joins TRBV30 and TRBJ1-1, with D unclear. The CDR3 has 13 residues. The V end was cut by 3 bases, the J end by 5 bases, with 13 bases between. CDR1 is GTSNPN and CDR2 is SVGIG in the germline V gene (reference sequence). Here the CDR3 reads CAWRLFSTTEAFF. CDR3 DNA: TGTGCCTGGAGGCTCTTCAGTACGACTGAAGCTTTCTTT.

The chain combines TRBV4-1 with TRBJ1-1; D is unclear. Germline lookup yields CDR1 MGHRA and CDR2 YSYEKL. V dropped 0 bases and J dropped 10 bases, with 15 bases sitting between them. This CDR3 is 14 amino acids long. The CDR3 bases are TGCGCCAGCAGCCAAGAGCTGTATATTTCCCTAGCTTTCTTT. Protein product: CASSQELYISLAFF.

This clone appeared once. The rearrangement joins TRBV6-5 to TRBJ2-3, with D unresolved. The V and J ends lost 6 bases and 3 bases respectively, with 10 bases between them. Germline CDR1 reads MNHEY; CDR2 reads SVGAGI. CDR3 length: 13 residues. In DNA, the CDR3 is TGTGCCAGCAGAGGCCCCGGAACAGATACGCAGTATTTT. Its translation is CASRGPGTDTQYF.

The chain has TRBV12-5 and TRBJ2-7; D is undetermined. CDR3 length: 13 residues. Trimming left V 2 bases short and J 6 bases short, with 11 bases between. Germline CDR1 and CDR2: LGHNT and FRNRAP. CDR3 DNA sequence: TGTGCTAGTGGTTTGAACGGGCGATCCGAGCAGTACTTC. Encoded protein: CASGLNGRSEQYF.

This clone was counted once. At the DNA level, this CDR3 is encoded by other sequences in the same sample as well. V and J are TRBV27 and TRBJ2-5; 7 nucleotides align to TRBD2. With 5 bases clipped from V and 5 bases from J, the junction kept 5 bases outside the gene matches. The germline gives CDR1 MNHEY, CDR2 SMNVEV (reference sequence). The CDR3 runs to 13 residues. The CDR3 nucleotides read TGTGCCAGCAGTACCGGGGGGAGGGAGACCCAGTACTTC. This sequence encodes CASSTGGRETQYF.

As regards this clone: At the DNA level, this CDR3 is encoded by other sequences in the same sample as well. This chain uses TRBV10-1 with TRBJ1-1; D is undetermined. Germline values: CDR1 WNHNN, CDR2 SYGVQD (reference sequence). The germline V and J ends were trimmed by 4 bases and 1 base, with 4 bases remaining between them. The CDR3 runs 12 residues. In nucleotides, the CDR3 is TGCGCCAGCAGTGGCGGGAACACTGAAGCTTTCTTT. Translated: CASSGGNTEAFF.

V is TRBV14 and J is TRBJ2-2; 8 bases line up with TRBD2. Germline-derived CDR1 and CDR2 are SGHDN and FVKESK. The CDR3 spans 18 residues. V lost 0 bases and J lost 4; bases outside the gene matches: 10. The CDR3 is CASSQEGVWREATGELFF. In DNA form, the CDR3 reads TGTGCCAGCAGCCAAGAGGGGGTGTGGCGGGAGGCCACCGGGGAGCTGTTTTTT.